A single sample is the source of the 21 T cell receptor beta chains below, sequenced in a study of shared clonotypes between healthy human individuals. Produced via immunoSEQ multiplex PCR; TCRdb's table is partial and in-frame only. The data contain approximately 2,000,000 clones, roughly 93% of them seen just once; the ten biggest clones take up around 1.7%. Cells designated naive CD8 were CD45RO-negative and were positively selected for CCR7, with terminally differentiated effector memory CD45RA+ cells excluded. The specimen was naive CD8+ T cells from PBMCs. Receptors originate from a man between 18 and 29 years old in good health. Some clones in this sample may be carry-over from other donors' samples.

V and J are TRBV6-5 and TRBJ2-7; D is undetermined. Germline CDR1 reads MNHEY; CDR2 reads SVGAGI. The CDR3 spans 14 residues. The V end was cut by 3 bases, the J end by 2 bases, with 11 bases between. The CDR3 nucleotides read TGTGCCAGCAGTTATGATGCCGAGACCTACGAGCAGTACTTC. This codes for CASSYDAETYEQYF.

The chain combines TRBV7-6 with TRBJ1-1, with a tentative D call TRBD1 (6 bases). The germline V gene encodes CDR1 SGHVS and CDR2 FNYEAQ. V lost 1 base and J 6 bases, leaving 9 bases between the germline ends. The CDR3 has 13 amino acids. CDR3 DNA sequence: TGTGCCAGCAGCTTAGGGACAGTATCTGAAGCTTTCTTT. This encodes CASSLGTVSEAFF.

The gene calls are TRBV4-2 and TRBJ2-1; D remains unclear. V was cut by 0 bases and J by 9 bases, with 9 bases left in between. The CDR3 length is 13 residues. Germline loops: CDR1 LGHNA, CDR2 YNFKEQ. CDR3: CASSQDLEIEQFF. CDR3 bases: TGTGCCAGCAGCCAAGATCTCGAGATTGAGCAGTTCTTC.

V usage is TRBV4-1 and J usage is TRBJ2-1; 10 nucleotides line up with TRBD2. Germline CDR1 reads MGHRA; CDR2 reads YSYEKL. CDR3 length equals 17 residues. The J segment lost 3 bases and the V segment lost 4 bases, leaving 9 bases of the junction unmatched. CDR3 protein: CASSLDRTSGNYNEQFF. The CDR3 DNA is TGCGCCAGCAGCCTAGACCGGACTAGCGGAAACTACAATGAGCAGTTCTTC.

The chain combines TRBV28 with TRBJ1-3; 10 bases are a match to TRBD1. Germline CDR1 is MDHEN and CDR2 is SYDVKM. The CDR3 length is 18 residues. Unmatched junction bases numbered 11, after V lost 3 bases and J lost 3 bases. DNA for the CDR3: TGTGCCAGCAGTTTTCCCGGGACAGGGGTGGGGAATGGAAACACCATATATTTT. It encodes CASSFPGTGVGNGNTIYF.

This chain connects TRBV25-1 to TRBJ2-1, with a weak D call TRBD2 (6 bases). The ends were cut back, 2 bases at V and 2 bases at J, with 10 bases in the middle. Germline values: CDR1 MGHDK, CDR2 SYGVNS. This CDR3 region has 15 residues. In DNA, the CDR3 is TGTGCCAGCAGTGAAGTCTGGGGGGCCTACAATGAGCAGTTCTTC. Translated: CASSEVWGAYNEQFF.

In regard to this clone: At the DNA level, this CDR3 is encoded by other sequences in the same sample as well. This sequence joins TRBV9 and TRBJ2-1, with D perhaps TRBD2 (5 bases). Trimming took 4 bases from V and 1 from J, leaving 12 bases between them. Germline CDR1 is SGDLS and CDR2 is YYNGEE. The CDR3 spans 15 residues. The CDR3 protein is CASSSSGSSYNEQFF. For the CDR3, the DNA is TGTGCCAGCAGCTCGAGTGGGAGTTCCTACAATGAGCAGTTCTTC.

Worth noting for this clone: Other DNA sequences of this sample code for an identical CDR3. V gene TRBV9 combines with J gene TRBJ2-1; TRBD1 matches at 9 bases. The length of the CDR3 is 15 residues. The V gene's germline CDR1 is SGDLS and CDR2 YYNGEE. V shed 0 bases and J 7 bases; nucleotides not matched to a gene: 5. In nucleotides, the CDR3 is TGTGCCAGCAGCGTAGCCGGGACAGGGAGGAATGAGCAGTTCTTC. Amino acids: CASSVAGTGRNEQFF.

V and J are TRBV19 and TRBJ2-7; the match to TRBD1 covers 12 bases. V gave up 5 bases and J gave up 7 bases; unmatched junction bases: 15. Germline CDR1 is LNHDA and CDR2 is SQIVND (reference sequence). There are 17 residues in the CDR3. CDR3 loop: CASSPNLPGQGALEQYF. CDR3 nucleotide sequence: TGTGCCAGTAGTCCCAACCTGCCGGGACAGGGGGCATTAGAGCAGTACTTC.

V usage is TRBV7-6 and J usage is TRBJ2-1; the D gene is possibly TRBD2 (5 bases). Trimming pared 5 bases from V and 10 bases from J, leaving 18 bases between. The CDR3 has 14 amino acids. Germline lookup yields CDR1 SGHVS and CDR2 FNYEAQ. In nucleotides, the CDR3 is TGTGCCAGCAGCCCCCGCTCGGGGTCTGGGGAGCAGTTCTTC. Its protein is CASSPRSGSGEQFF.

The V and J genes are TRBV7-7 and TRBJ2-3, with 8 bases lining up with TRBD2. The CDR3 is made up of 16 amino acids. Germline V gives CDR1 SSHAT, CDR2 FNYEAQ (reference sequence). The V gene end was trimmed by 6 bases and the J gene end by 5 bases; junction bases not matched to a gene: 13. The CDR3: CASSSRLSGGVDTQYF. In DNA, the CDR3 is TGTGCCAGCAGTTCCAGACTAAGCGGGGGTGTAGATACGCAGTATTTT. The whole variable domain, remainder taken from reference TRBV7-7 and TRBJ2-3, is GAGVSQSPRYKVTKRGQDVTLRCDPISSHATLYWYQQALGQGPEFLTYFNYEAQPDKSGLPSDRFSAERPEGSISTLTIQRTEQRDSAMYRCASSSRLSGGVDTQYFGPGTRLTVL.

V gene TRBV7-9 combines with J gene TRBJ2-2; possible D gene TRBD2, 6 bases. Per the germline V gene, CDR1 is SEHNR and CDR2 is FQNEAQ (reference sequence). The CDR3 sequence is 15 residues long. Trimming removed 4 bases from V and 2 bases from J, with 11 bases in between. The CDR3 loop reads CASSSRRDNTGELFF. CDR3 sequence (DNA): TGTGCCAGCAGCTCCCGGCGGGATAACACCGGGGAGCTGTTTTTT.

CDR3 sequence: CASSFANWKGGTEAFF. For the CDR3, the DNA is TGTGCCAGCAGTTTTGCCAATTGGAAGGGTGGCACTGAAGCTTTCTTT. The chain links TRBV27 to TRBJ1-1; D ambiguous. This CDR3 is 16 amino acids long. V shed 3 bases and J shed 4 bases, with 18 bases lying between them. Looked up from germline, CDR1 is MNHEY and CDR2 is SMNVEV (reference sequence).

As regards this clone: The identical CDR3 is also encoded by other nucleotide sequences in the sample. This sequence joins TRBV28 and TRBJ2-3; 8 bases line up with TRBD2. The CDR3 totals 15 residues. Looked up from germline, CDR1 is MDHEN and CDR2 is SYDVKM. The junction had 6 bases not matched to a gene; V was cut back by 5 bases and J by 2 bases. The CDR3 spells CASSPTLAATDTQYF. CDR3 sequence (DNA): TGTGCCAGCAGTCCCACACTAGCGGCCACAGATACGCAGTATTTT.

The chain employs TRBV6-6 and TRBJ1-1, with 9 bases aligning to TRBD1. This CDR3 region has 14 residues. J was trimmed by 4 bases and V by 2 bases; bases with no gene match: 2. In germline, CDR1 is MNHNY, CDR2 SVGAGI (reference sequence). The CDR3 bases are TGTGCCAGCAGTTACAGGGACAGGGTCACTGAAGCTTTCTTT. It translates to CASSYRDRVTEAFF.

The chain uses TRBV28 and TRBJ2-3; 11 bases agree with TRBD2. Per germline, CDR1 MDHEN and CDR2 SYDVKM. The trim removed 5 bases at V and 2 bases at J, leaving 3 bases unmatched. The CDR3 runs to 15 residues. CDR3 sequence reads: CASSPLAGDTDTQYF. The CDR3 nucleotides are TGTGCCAGCAGTCCACTAGCGGGGGACACAGATACGCAGTATTTT.

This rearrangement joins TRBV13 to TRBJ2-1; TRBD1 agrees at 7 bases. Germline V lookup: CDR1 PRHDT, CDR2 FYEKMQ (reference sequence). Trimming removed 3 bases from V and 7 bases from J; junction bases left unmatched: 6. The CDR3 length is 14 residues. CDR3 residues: CASSFRQGTNEQFF. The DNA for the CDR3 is TGTGCCAGCAGCTTCCGACAGGGAACGAATGAGCAGTTCTTC.

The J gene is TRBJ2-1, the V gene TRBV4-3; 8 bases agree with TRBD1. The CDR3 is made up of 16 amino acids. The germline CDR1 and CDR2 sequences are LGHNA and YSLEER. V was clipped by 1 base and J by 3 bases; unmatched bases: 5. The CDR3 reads CASSQGRDRGYNEQFF. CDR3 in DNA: TGCGCCAGCAGCCAAGGACGTGACAGGGGCTACAATGAGCAGTTCTTC.

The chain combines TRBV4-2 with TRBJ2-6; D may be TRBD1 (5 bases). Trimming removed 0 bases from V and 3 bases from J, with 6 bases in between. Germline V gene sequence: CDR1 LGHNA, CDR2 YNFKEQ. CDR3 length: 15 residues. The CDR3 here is CASSQDTGGANVLTF. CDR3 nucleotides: TGTGCCAGCAGCCAAGATACAGGTGGGGCCAACGTCCTGACTTTC.

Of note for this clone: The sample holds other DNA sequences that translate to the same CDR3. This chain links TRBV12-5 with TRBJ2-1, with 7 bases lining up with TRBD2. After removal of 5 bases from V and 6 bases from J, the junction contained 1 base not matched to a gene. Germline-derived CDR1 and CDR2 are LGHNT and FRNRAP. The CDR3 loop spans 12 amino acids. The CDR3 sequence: CASGTGGNEQFF. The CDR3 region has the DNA TGTGCTAGTGGTACGGGGGGCAATGAGCAGTTCTTC. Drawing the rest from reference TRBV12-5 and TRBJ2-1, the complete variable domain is DARVTQTPRHKVTEMGQEVTMRCQPILGHNTVFWYRQTMMQGLELLAYFRNRAPLDDSGMPKDRFSAEMPDATLATLKIQPSEPRDSAVYFCASGTGGNEQFFGPGTRLTVL.

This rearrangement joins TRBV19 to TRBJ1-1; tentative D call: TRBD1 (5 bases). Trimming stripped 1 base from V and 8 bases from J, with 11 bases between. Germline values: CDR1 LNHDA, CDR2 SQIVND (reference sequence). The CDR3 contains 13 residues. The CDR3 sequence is CASSIGRGYEAFF. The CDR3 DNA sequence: TGTGCCAGTAGTATAGGGCGGGGCTACGAAGCTTTCTTT.